The 10 T cell receptor beta chains given below trace back to one sample, sequenced in a study of beta chain features in type 1 diabetes. Reverse transcribing all isolated RNA meant expressed TCRB transcripts were sequenced. Using immunoSEQ multiplex PCR, the repertoire was profiled, and TCRdb retains in-frame clones only, with some absent. The sample records 100,000 to 150,000 clones, roughly 17% being singletons. Their cognate antigens are unknown. Whole-study results and caveats: In all four CD4+ subsets, TCRB CDR3 length was significantly, moderately reduced in type 1 diabetes.

The specimen sequenced was central memory CD4+ T cells from blood. The receptors stem from a man aged 18 to 30 with type 1 diabetes.

This chain uses TRBV18 with TRBJ2-5, with D tentatively TRBD2 (6 bases). V was clipped by 0 bases and J by 2 bases, with 13 bases between them. The CDR3 extends over 16 amino acids. Germline loops: CDR1 KGHSH, CDR2 LQKENI. In DNA, the CDR3 is TGTGCCAGCTCACCACCTGGGTTGGGGGGACAAGAGACCCAGTACTTC. Protein: CASSPPGLGGQETQYF.

The chain carries TRBV4-2 and TRBJ1-2; perhaps TRBD1 as D (5 bases). V dropped 2 bases and J dropped 8 bases, with 12 bases sitting between them. This CDR3 contains 13 residues. Germline V CDR1 and CDR2: LGHNA, YNFKEQ. In DNA, the CDR3 is TGTGCCAGCAGCCAAAGTACGACAGACGGCTACACCTTC. This gives the protein CASSQSTTDGYTF.

V gene TRBV4-2 combines with J gene TRBJ2-2, with D maybe TRBD1 (5 bases). Germline V gene lookup returns CDR1 LGHNA and CDR2 YNFKEQ. CDR3 size: 16 residues. V was cut by 0 bases and J by 6 bases, with 14 bases left in between. The CDR3 coding sequence is TGTGCCAGCAGCCAAGATGTCAGGGAAGGGGCCGGGGAGCTGTTTTTT. Translation gives CASSQDVREGAGELFF.

This clone has more than one count but fewer than ten. The gene calls are TRBV7-2 and TRBJ1-5, with D tentatively TRBD1 (5 bases). The germline CDR1 and CDR2 sequences are SGHTA and FQGNSA. V lost 3 bases to trimming and J lost 3 bases, with 12 bases between them. The CDR3 consists of 15 residues. CDR3 DNA sequence: TGTGCCAGCAGCTTGTCCTCAGGGAACAATCAGCCCCAGCATTTT. It is translated as CASSLSSGNNQPQHF.

This clone was seen only a few times. The chain combines TRBV11-2 with TRBJ2-3; possibly TRBD2 for D (5 bases). Germline V CDR1 and CDR2: SGHAT, FQNNGV. The CDR3 totals 14 residues. V shed 5 bases and J shed 0 bases, with 9 bases lying between them. CDR3 region: CASSLGLSTDTQYF. In nucleotides, the CDR3 is TGTGCCAGCAGCCTAGGACTTAGCACAGATACGCAGTATTTT.

This rearrangement joins TRBV18 to TRBJ1-6; 7 bases agree with TRBD1. The CDR3 is 16 amino acids. The germline CDR1 and CDR2 sequences are KGHSH and LQKENI. The junction had 7 bases not matched to a gene; V was cut back by 2 bases and J by 6 bases. This CDR3 is CASSPGQGGSNSPLHF. CDR3 DNA sequence: TGTGCCAGCTCACCAGGGCAGGGGGGAAGTAATTCACCCCTCCACTTT. The full variable domain, in which reference TRBV18 and TRBJ1-6 provide the parts outside the CDR3, is NAGVMQNPRHLVRRRGQEARLRCSPMKGHSHVYWYRQLPEEGLKFMVYLQKENIIDESGMPKERFSAEFPKEGPSILRIQQVVRGDSAAYFCASSPGQGGSNSPLHFGNGTRLTVT.

This clone has only a few counts. The V gene is TRBV14, the J gene TRBJ1-1, with D maybe TRBD1 (5 bases). This CDR3 has 16 amino acids. Germline CDR1 SGHDN, CDR2 FVKESK. V lost 4 bases and J lost 0, with 15 bases in between. The CDR3 sequence: CASSPGRGGVNTEAFF. CDR3 bases: TGTGCCAGCAGCCCGGGGCGGGGAGGGGTGAACACTGAAGCTTTCTTT. Variable domain in full (rest from reference TRBV14 and TRBJ1-1): EAGVTQFPSHSVIEKGQTVTLRCDPISGHDNLYWYRRVMGKEIKFLLHFVKESKQDESGMPNNRFLAERTGGTYSTLKVQPAELEDSGVYFCASSPGRGGVNTEAFFGQGTRLTVV.

This clone was observed a few times. In DNA, the CDR3 is TGTGCCAGCAGCTTGGTCCAGGGTGGCACCGGGGAGCTGTTTTTT. Its protein is CASSLVQGGTGELFF. The V call is TRBV5-4, the J call TRBJ2-2; tentative D call: TRBD1 (5 bases). Germline V gene data show CDR1 as SGHNT and CDR2 as YYREEE (reference sequence). Trimming took 0 bases from V and 4 from J, leaving 10 bases between them. The CDR3 sequence is 15 residues long.

This sequence joins TRBV7-9 and TRBJ1-2, with no clear D. CDR1 is SEHNR, CDR2 FQNEAQ, per germline (reference sequence). The V end lost 1 base, the J end lost 5 bases, and 11 bases lay between the germline ends. CDR3 length equals 14 residues. CDR3 DNA sequence: TGTGCCAGCAGCTTAGGAGGGCAGGAGTATGGCTACACCTTC. It is translated as CASSLGGQEYGYTF. Supplemented by reference TRBV7-9 and TRBJ1-2, the full variable domain reads DTGVSQNPRHKITKRGQNVTFRCDPISEHNRLYWYRQTLGQGPEFLTYFQNEAQLEKSRLLSDRFSAERPKGSFSTLEIQRTEQGDSAMYLCASSLGGQEYGYTFGSGTRLTVV.

This chain connects TRBV9 to TRBJ2-3; no reliable D call. CDR1 is SGDLS and CDR2 is YYNGEE in the germline V gene. The CDR3 covers 14 residues. V was pared by 0 bases and J by 1 base, with 6 bases between. Written as DNA, the CDR3 is TGTGCCAGCAGCGTAGAAACGGGCACAGATACGCAGTATTTT. This gives the protein CASSVETGTDTQYF.